These 17 T cell receptor beta chains share one sample of origin, sequenced in a study of blood T cell repertoires in COVID-19. Generated by immunoSEQ multiplex PCR, the TCRdb table keeps only in-frame clones and is missing some. The table includes around 72,000 clones, about 91% detected once. Sequencing was performed on peripheral blood. These receptors came from a woman aged 45-59 years with acute or convalescent COVID-19.

The chain couples TRBV12-3 or TRBV12-4 to TRBJ1-2, with a weak D call TRBD1 (5 bases). The CDR3 covers 13 residues. The ends were cut back, 7 bases at V and 5 bases at J, with 14 bases in the middle. The CDR3 reads CASTPPGGYGYTF. CDR3 in DNA: TGTGCCAGCACCCCTCCCGGGGGTTATGGCTACACCTTC.

The J gene is TRBJ2-1, the V gene TRBV27; 8 bases map to TRBD2. This CDR3 has 13 amino acids. Germline assignment: CDR1 MNHEY and CDR2 SMNVEV (reference sequence). V shed 3 bases and J 7 bases; nucleotides not matched to a gene: 2. CDR3 bases: TGTGCCAGCAGTTTTGCGGGGGGAAATGAGCAGTTCTTC. It codes for CASSFAGGNEQFF.

The chain uses TRBV7-2 and TRBJ2-5; no firm D call. This CDR3 has 14 residues. Trimming stripped 2 bases from V and 2 bases from J, with 9 bases between. Looked up from germline, CDR1 is SGHTA and CDR2 is FQGNSA. The CDR3 loop is CASSLQSYQETQYF. DNA for the CDR3: TGTGCCAGCAGCTTACAGTCTTATCAAGAGACCCAGTACTTC. The entire variable domain, with the rest obtained from reference TRBV7-2 and TRBJ2-5, is as follows: GAGVSQSPSNKVTEKGKDVELRCDPISGHTALYWYRQSLGQGLEFLIYFQGNSAPDKSGLPSDRFSAERTGGSVSTLTIQRTQQEDSAVYLCASSLQSYQETQYFGPGTRLLVL.

V usage is TRBV5-1 and J usage is TRBJ2-6, with D uncertain. This CDR3 region has 14 residues. Germline V gene sequence: CDR1 SGHRS, CDR2 YFSETQ. V was clipped by 1 base and J by 2 bases, with 4 bases between them. The CDR3 DNA is TGCGCCAGCAGCTTGACAGCTGGGGCCAACGTCCTGACTTTC. The encoded protein is CASSLTAGANVLTF.

In regard to this clone: The same CDR3 is also encoded by other DNA sequences in this sample. This sequence joins TRBV19 and TRBJ1-6; possibly TRBD1 for D (6 bases). V shed 0 bases and J shed 5 bases, with 20 bases lying between them. Germline assignment: CDR1 LNHDA and CDR2 SQIVND (reference sequence). The CDR3 totals 19 residues. The CDR3 protein is CASSIEGHTIAGDNSPLHF. CDR3 bases: TGTGCCAGTAGTATAGAGGGACACACCATCGCTGGCGATAATTCACCCCTCCACTTT.

The chain uses TRBV28 and TRBJ1-6; 10 positions match TRBD1. V was clipped by 7 bases and J by 7 bases; unmatched bases: 13. CDR1 is MDHEN and CDR2 is SYDVKM in the germline V gene. The CDR3 loop spans 17 amino acids. Here the CDR3 reads CASKGQGTLLGNSPLHF. The DNA for the CDR3 is TGTGCCAGCAAGGGACAGGGGACTTTATTGGGGAATTCACCCCTCCACTTT.

This clone was picked up one time. V and J are TRBV6-5 and TRBJ2-3; D may be TRBD2 (6 bases). The length of the CDR3 is 14 residues. V lost 5 bases to trimming and J lost 3 bases, with 12 bases between them. From germline, CDR1 is MNHEY and CDR2 SVGAGI. CDR3 sequence reads: CASSLWRGTDTQYF. DNA of the CDR3: TGTGCCAGCAGTCTTTGGCGGGGTACAGATACGCAGTATTTT.

This chain links TRBV10-3 with TRBJ2-7, with D possibly being TRBD1 (6 bases). Trimming stripped 0 bases from V and 3 bases from J, with 9 bases between. The CDR3 extends over 14 amino acids. CDR1 ENHRY and CDR2 SYGVKD come from the germline V gene. The CDR3 spells CAISESSRGYEQYF. CDR3 bases: TGTGCCATCAGTGAGTCTTCCAGGGGCTACGAGCAGTACTTC.

V and J are TRBV6-5 and TRBJ2-1, with 7 bases matching TRBD1. Germline CDR1 reads MNHEY; CDR2 reads SVGAGI. V shed 8 bases, J shed 8 bases, and the junction held 15 bases outside the gene matches. The CDR3 sequence is 15 residues long. The CDR3 coding sequence is TGTGCCAGCCGAGGACAGGCCATGGGTGACGATGAGCAGTTCTTC. Encoded protein: CASRGQAMGDDEQFF.

The V and J genes are TRBV6-6 and TRBJ2-7; 12 bases map to TRBD2. Trimming took 5 bases from V and 3 from J; bases not matched to a gene: 11. The CDR3 totals 17 residues. CDR1 is MNHNY, CDR2 SVGAGI, per germline (reference sequence). In DNA, the CDR3 is TGTGCCAGCAGTCCCGGGACTAGCGGGCTAGCCCGCTACGAGCAGTACTTC. It yields the protein CASSPGTSGLARYEQYF.

The chain recombines TRBV18 with TRBJ1-6; D remains unclear. V lost 3 bases to trimming and J lost 7 bases, with 4 bases between them. Germline V lookup: CDR1 KGHSH, CDR2 LQKENI. The length of the CDR3 is 12 residues. This CDR3 is CASSPSNSPLHF. CDR3 coding DNA: TGTGCCAGCTCACCTTCAAATTCACCCCTCCACTTT.

V is TRBV9 and J is TRBJ2-3; 9 bases are a match to TRBD2. Trimming at V came to 2 bases and at J to 5 bases, leaving 6 bases not matched to a gene. Germline CDR1 reads SGDLS; CDR2 reads YYNGEE. This CDR3 contains 15 residues. CDR3 residues: CASSVEAGGKDTQYF. Here the CDR3 DNA reads TGTGCCAGCAGCGTGGAAGCGGGAGGAAAAGATACGCAGTATTTT.

This chain connects TRBV27 to TRBJ1-2; D gene ambiguous. V shed 4 bases and J shed 11 bases, with 14 bases lying between them. Germline V gene data show CDR1 as MNHEY and CDR2 as SMNVEV (reference sequence). This CDR3 spans 12 amino acids. The CDR3 sequence is CASSSQRAGYTF. The DNA for the CDR3 is TGTGCCAGCAGTTCCCAAAGGGCGGGATACACCTTC.

This clone occurred once. In nucleotides, the CDR3 is TGTGCCAGTAGCCCCGGGGCGGGAGGGAATCAGCCCCAGCATTTT. Translation gives CASSPGAGGNQPQHF. The chain uses TRBV19 and TRBJ1-5; D is perhaps TRBD1 (5 bases). The CDR3 runs to 15 residues. The germline gives CDR1 LNHDA, CDR2 SQIVND (reference sequence). The ends were cut back, 6 bases at V and 4 bases at J, with 16 bases in the middle.

The CDR3 DNA reads as TGTGCCAGCAAGTCGCTAGGGGGTTTGTGGTGGGAGCTGTTTTTT. As protein: CASKSLGGLWWELFF. This chain connects TRBV27 to TRBJ2-2; D perhaps matches TRBD1 (6 bases). The CDR3 spans 15 residues. CDR1 and CDR2 from the germline V gene are MNHEY and SMNVEV (reference sequence). V shed 7 bases and J shed 9 bases, with 21 bases lying between them.

The chain recombines TRBV5-6 with TRBJ2-7, with D possibly matching TRBD1 (5 bases). V was cut by 1 base and J by 5 bases, with 13 bases left in between. CDR1 is SGHDT and CDR2 is YYEEEE in the germline V gene. CDR3 length equals 14 residues. CDR3 amino acids: CASSLSGLGHEQYF. As DNA, the CDR3 is TGTGCCAGCAGCTTGTCGGGCCTGGGGCACGAGCAGTACTTC. Full variable domain (remainder filled in from reference TRBV5-6 and TRBJ2-7): DAGVTQSPTHLIKTRGQQVTLRCSPKSGHDTVSWYQQALGQGPQFIFQYYEEEERQRGNFPDRFSGHQFPNYSSELNVNALLLGDSALYLCASSLSGLGHEQYFGPGTRLTVT.

The rearrangement joins TRBV6-5 to TRBJ1-4; 7 positions match TRBD1. The trim removed 8 bases at V and 4 bases at J, leaving 7 bases unmatched. The CDR3 has 14 residues. Germline CDR1 MNHEY, CDR2 SVGAGI. CDR3 sequence reads: CASGQTGNNEKLFF. CDR3 in DNA: TGTGCCAGCGGCCAGACAGGGAATAATGAAAAACTGTTTTTT.